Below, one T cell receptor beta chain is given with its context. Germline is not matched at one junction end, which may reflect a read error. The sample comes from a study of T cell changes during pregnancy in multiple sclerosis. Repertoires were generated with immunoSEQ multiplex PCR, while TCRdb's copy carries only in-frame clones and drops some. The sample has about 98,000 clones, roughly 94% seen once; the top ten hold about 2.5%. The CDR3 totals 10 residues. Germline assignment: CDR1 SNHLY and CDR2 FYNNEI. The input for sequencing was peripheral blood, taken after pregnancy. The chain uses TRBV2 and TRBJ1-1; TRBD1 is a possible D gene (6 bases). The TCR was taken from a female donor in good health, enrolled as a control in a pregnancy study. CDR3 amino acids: CASARGGAFF. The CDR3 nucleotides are TGTGCCAGTGCGAGGGGGGGGGCTTTTTTT.